Listed below are T cell receptor beta chains from one sample, sequenced in a study of immune heterogeneity within non-small cell lung tumors. TCRdb re-called the multiplex PCR reads with MiXCR, one entry per CDR3 protein. The sample consists of 9,500 to 13,000 distinct CDR3 sequences, roughly 29% of them appearing once. The sequenced sample consisted of lung tumor tissue. The receptors here all came from a woman aged 45-60 years with non-small cell lung cancer. Both conserved end residues are part of each CDR3. The D gene is left open where the match is weak. The size field is filled for only some rows; it gives once, few, many or a size class.

-	-	TRBV4-3	15	TRBJ2-7	CASSQDVVATYEQYF	TGCGCCAGCAGCCAAGATGTCGTCGCCACCTACGAGCAGTACTTC
-	-	TRBV20-1	13	TRBJ1-2	CSAMGGLNYGHTF	TGCAGTGCTATGGGCGGGTTAAACTATGGCCACACCTTC
TRBD1	-	TRBV5-1	16	TRBJ2-3	CASSPGQGTSTDTQYF	TGCGCCAGCAGCCCTGGACAGGGGACTAGCACAGATACGCAGTATTTT
-	many	TRBV6-1	16	TRBJ2-1	CASSPSDGSSYNEQFF	TGTGCCAGCAGCCCAAGTGATGGGAGCTCCTACAATGAGCAGTTCTTC
-	few	TRBV3-1	15	TRBJ2-3	CASSLVAAAGDTQYF	TGTGCCAGCAGCCTTGTAGCAGCCGCGGGGGATACGCAGTATTTT
TRBD1	medium-sized	TRBV28	17	TRBJ2-7	CASSSRQGAILLYEQYF	TGTGCCAGCAGCAGTAGACAGGGGGCCATACTTCTCTACGAGCAGTACTTC
-	many	TRBV20-1	15	TRBJ2-3	CSARDRFGSIDTQYF	TGCAGTGCTAGAGATAGATTCGGGAGTATAGATACGCAGTATTTT
-	-	TRBV5-1	16	TRBJ2-1	CASSLAQGLSCSEQFF	TGCGCCAGCAGCTTGGCCCAGGGCCTCTCCTGCAGTGAGCAGTTCTTC
-	many	TRBV6-1	13	TRBJ2-3	CASTNLGTDTQYF	TGTGCCAGCACGAACCTGGGGACAGATACGCAGTATTTT
-	medium-sized	TRBV3-1	15	TRBJ1-2	CASRFSRTTNYGYTF	TGTGCCAGCAGATTTAGTAGGACCACTAACTATGGCTACACCTTC
-	few	TRBV12-5	11	TRBJ2-3	CASGFEDTQYF	TGTGCTAGTGGTTTCGAAGATACGCAGTATTTT
TRBD2	few	TRBV10-3	18	TRBJ2-1	CAISDTSDSSQQYPEQFF	TGTGCCATCAGCGATACTAGCGACTCGTCCCAACAATATCCTGAGCAGTTCTTC
-	many	TRBV4-1	15	TRBJ2-3	CASSQVLGYTDTQYF	TGCGCCAGCAGCCAAGTGTTAGGGTACACAGATACGCAGTATTTT
-	few	TRBV5-5	14	TRBJ2-6	CASLTVTGANVLTF	TGTGCCAGTCTCACTGTCACTGGGGCCAACGTCCTGACTTTC
TRBD1	medium-sized	TRBV18	14	TRBJ2-7	CASSPQGRSNEQYF	TGTGCCAGCTCGCCACAGGGGAGAAGCAACGAGCAGTACTTC
-	-	TRBV7-9	12	TRBJ2-5	CASSMTAETQYF	TGTGCCAGCAGTATGACAGCAGAGACCCAGTACTTC
-	medium-sized	TRBV20-1	14	TRBJ2-7	CSARETVRMDEQYF	TGCAGTGCTAGAGAGACCGTCCGTATGGACGAGCAGTACTTC
TRBD1	-	TRBV20-1	13	TRBJ2-7	CSARLTGGDEQYF	TGCAGTGCTAGACTGACAGGGGGCGACGAGCAGTACTTC
TRBD1	many	TRBV10-2	16	TRBJ1-5	CASSESDRGTDQPQHF	TGCGCCAGCAGTGAGTCGGACAGGGGGACGGATCAGCCCCAGCATTTT
TRBD1	many	TRBV7-6	15	TRBJ1-1	CASSSSQGLVTEAFF	TGTGCCAGCAGCTCTTCACAGGGGTTGGTCACTGAAGCTTTCTTT
TRBD2	once	TRBV6-2/TRBV6-3	14	TRBJ2-2	CASSEHRGAGELFF	TGTGCCAGCAGCGAACACCGGGGGGCCGGGGAGCTGTTTTTT
-	few	TRBV29-1	11	TRBJ2-7	CSVASAYEQYF	TGCAGCGTCGCGTCCGCCTACGAGCAGTACTTC
TRBD1	-	TRBV18	14	TRBJ1-2	CASSQETGVGGYTF	TGTGCCAGCTCACAAGAAACAGGGGTTGGTGGCTACACCTTC
-	many	TRBV19	15	TRBJ1-2	CASSGRQKGGYGYTF	TGTGCCAGTAGCGGCCGACAAAAGGGGGGGTATGGCTACACCTTC
-	-	TRBV19	12	TRBJ2-7	CASSDRSYEQYF	TGTGCCAGTAGTGACAGATCCTACGAGCAGTACTTC
TRBD1	many	TRBV5-6	16	TRBJ2-7	CASSSTGTEGSYEQYF	TGTGCCAGCAGCAGCACCGGGACAGAGGGCTCCTACGAGCAGTACTTC
-	many	TRBV12-3/TRBV12-4	13	TRBJ2-7	CASSLVGSGQQYF	TGTGCCAGCAGTTTAGTAGGGTCTGGCCAGCAGTACTTC
TRBD1	many	TRBV29-1	14	TRBJ2-7	CSAYAGTGFYEQYF	TGCAGCGCCTACGCAGGGACAGGGTTTTACGAGCAGTACTTC
TRBD1	-	TRBV7-9	13	TRBJ1-2	CASSWGQGDGYTF	TGTGCCAGCAGCTGGGGACAGGGGGACGGCTACACCTTC
-	-	TRBV20-1	16	TRBJ1-3	CSARGPRFNYGNTIYF	TGCAGTGCTAGAGGGCCCAGGTTTAACTACGGAAACACCATATATTTT
TRBD1	many	TRBV5-5	15	TRBJ1-6	CASSPTGEWTSPLHF	TGTGCCAGCAGCCCCACAGGGGAATGGACTTCACCCCTCCACTTT
TRBD2	few	TRBV20-1	14	TRBJ2-1	CSAIRLAGTDEQFF	TGCAGTGCTATTAGACTAGCGGGAACCGATGAGCAGTTCTTC
TRBD1	medium-sized	TRBV18	16	TRBJ1-2	CASSPRGGQGENGYTF	TGTGCCAGCTCACCGCGTGGAGGACAGGGGGAAAATGGCTACACCTTC
-	medium-sized	TRBV30	13	TRBJ1-2	CAWSSGGAYGYTF	TGTGCCTGGAGTTCCGGGGGAGCCTATGGCTACACCTTC
-	medium-sized	TRBV5-1	14	TRBJ1-5	CASSLGGGNQPQHF	TGCGCCAGCAGCTTGGGAGGGGGGAACCAGCCCCAGCATTTT
-	-	TRBV12-3/TRBV12-4	15	TRBJ2-1	CASSLEGFSYNEQFF	TGTGCCAGCAGTTTGGAGGGATTCTCCTACAATGAGCAGTTCTTC
-	medium-sized	TRBV7-2	15	TRBJ1-2	CASSPPGGLPDGYTF	TGTGCCAGCAGCCCCCCCGGTGGGCTGCCGGATGGCTACACCTTC
-	many	TRBV28	11	TRBJ1-2	CASRGSYGYTF	TGTGCCAGCAGAGGATCGTATGGCTACACCTTC
TRBD1	many	TRBV19	15	TRBJ2-7	CASRRSGTGVHEQYF	TGTGCCAGTAGGAGATCCGGGACAGGGGTCCACGAGCAGTACTTC
TRBD2	many	TRBV11-2	17	TRBJ2-3	CASRREPGLQTTDTQYF	TGTGCCAGCAGACGAGAACCGGGACTACAAACGACAGATACGCAGTATTTT
TRBD1	-	TRBV4-2	13	TRBJ1-5	CASGGQGDQPQHF	TGTGCCAGCGGAGGACAGGGCGATCAGCCCCAGCATTTT
TRBD1	-	TRBV18	13	TRBJ1-4	CASSEDREEKLFF	TGTGCCAGCTCTGAGGACAGGGAGGAAAAACTGTTTTTT
-	medium-sized	TRBV19	14	TRBJ2-1	CASSSVPWSNEQFF	TGTGCCAGTAGTTCAGTCCCCTGGAGCAATGAGCAGTTCTTC
-	many	TRBV12-3/TRBV12-4	12	TRBJ1-5	CASSPTNQPQHF	TGTGCCAGCAGTCCCACGAACCAGCCCCAGCATTTT
-	-	TRBV28	13	TRBJ2-7	CASRTQGTYEQYF	TGTGCCAGCAGGACACAGGGTACCTACGAGCAGTACTTC
-	medium-sized	TRBV28	12	TRBJ2-2	CASSPFDGELFF	TGTGCCAGCAGCCCGTTCGATGGGGAGCTGTTTTTT
-	few	TRBV7-9	15	TRBJ1-1	CASIQFPAGDTEAFF	TGTGCCAGCATCCAATTTCCGGCGGGGGACACTGAAGCTTTCTTT
TRBD2	many	TRBV28	14	TRBJ2-1	CASRSGLAGGRVFF	TGTGCCAGCAGGTCGGGACTAGCGGGGGGAAGGGTGTTCTTC
TRBD1	many	TRBV5-1	14	TRBJ1-2	CASSAATGTYGYTF	TGCGCCAGCAGCGCCGCGACAGGGACCTATGGCTACACCTTC